The clone carrying this TCR beta chain was detected only once. Antigen: not known. V lost 3 bases, J lost 6 bases, and 0 bases stayed unmatched. This CDR3 contains 11 residues. The germline gives CDR1 DFQATT, CDR2 SNEGSKA (reference sequence). This entry comes from a study of vaccination effects on CD4 cells after COVID-19. Across the study: All study participants received two doses of BNT162b2 or mRNA-1273 vaccine. Study results and limitations: Clonal contraction was marked in infection- and vaccine-induced clones late after vaccination.

Viral peptide pools were used in the ViraFEST assay to expand antigen-specific CD4+ T cells, and sequencing came afterward. Culture proceeded for more than nine days, and CD4+ T cells were then isolated. Having tested negative for nucleocapsid antibodies, the vaccine recipients showed no prior SARS-CoV-2 infection. Over 1.5 million PBMC per well were cultured with around 11 IU/ml IL-2 and about 10 ug/ml peptides. Libraries were prepared by immunoSEQ multiplex PCR; TCRdb keeps only in-frame clonotypes and omits some of them. The table has about 27,000 clones, 55% to 75% seen once. This chain connects TRBV20-1 to TRBJ2-3; 7 nucleotides line up with TRBD2. The sequences come from CD4+ T cells from PBMCs cultured with SARS-CoV-2 spike peptides, collected before COVID-19 vaccination. The source of this sequence is a human donor who received a COVID-19 vaccine. The CDR3 sequence is CSASGGDTQYF. Here the CDR3 DNA reads TGCAGTGCTAGCGGGGGGGATACGCAGTATTTT.